This T cell receptor (beta chain) was sequenced in a study of cytotoxic CD8 clonotypes in ibrutinib-treated CLL. Profiled with immunoSEQ multiplex PCR; TCRdb holds only in-frame clones, not every one. The sample carries tens of thousands of clones, 57% recorded once. Sample: PBMCs, taken before ibrutinib treatment. This TCR was sampled from a human donor with chronic lymphocytic leukemia.

The CDR3 DNA reads TGTGCCAGCAGTGAAGCTGTATCGGGGCTCTATCAGCCCCAGCATTTT. Protein sequence: CASSEAVSGLYQPQHF. The chain carries TRBV6-1 and TRBJ1-5, with D perhaps matching TRBD1 (5 bases). V gave up 0 bases and J gave up 5 bases, with 14 bases separating them. Germline-derived CDR1 and CDR2 are MNHNS and SASEGT. The CDR3 has 16 amino acids.